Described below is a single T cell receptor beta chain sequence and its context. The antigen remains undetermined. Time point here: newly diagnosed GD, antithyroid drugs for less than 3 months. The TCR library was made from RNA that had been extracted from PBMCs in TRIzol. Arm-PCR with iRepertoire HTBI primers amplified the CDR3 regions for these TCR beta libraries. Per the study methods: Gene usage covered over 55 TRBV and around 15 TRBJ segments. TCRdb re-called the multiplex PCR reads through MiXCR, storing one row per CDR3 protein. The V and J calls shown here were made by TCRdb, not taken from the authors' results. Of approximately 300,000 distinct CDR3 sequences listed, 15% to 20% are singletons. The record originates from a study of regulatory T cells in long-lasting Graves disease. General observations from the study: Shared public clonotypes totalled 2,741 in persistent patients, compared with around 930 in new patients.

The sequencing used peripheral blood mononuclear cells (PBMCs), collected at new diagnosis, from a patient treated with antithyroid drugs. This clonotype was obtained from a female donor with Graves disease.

The CDR3 DNA reads TGTGCCACCAGCAGAGATCGAAAGGATACGCAGTATTTT. This gives the protein CATSRDRKDTQYF. The gene calls are TRBV15 and TRBJ2-3; D uncertain. V lost 0 bases and J 6 bases, leaving 7 bases between the germline ends. Germline V gene data show CDR1 as LNHNV and CDR2 as YYDKDF (reference sequence). This CDR3 has 13 residues.